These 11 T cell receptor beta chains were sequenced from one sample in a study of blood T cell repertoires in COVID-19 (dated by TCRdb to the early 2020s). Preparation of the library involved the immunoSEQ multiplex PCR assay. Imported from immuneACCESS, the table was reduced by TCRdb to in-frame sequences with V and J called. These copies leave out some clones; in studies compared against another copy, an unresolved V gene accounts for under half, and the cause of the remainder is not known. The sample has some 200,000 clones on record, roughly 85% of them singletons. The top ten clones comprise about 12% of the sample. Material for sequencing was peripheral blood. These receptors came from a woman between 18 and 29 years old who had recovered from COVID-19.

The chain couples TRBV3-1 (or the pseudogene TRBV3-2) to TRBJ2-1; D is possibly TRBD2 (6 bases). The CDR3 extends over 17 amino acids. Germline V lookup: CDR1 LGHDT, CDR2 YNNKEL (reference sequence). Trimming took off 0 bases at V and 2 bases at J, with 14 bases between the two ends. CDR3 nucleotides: TGTGCCAGCAGCCAAGATAGAACGGGAGCGCCCTACAATGAGCAGTTCTTC. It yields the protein CASSQDRTGAPYNEQFF.

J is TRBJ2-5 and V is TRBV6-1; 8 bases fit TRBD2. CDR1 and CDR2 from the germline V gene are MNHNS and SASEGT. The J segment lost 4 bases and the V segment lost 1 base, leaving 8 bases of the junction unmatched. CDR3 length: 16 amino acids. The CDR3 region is CASSEEWSGRGETQYF. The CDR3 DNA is TGTGCCAGCAGTGAAGAGTGGAGCGGGAGAGGAGAGACCCAGTACTTC.

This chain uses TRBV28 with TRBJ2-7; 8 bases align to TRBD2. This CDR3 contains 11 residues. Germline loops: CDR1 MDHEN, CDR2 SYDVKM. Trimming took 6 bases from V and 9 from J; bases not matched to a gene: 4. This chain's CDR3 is CASSRGGRQYF. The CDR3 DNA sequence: TGTGCCAGCAGCCGGGGGGGGAGGCAGTACTTC.

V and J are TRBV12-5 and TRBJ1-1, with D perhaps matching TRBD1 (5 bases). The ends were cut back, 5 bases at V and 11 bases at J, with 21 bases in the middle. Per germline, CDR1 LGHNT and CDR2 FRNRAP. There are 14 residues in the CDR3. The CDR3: CASGTGTESGTAFF. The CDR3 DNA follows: TGTGCTAGTGGTACGGGGACTGAGAGTGGAACTGCTTTCTTT.

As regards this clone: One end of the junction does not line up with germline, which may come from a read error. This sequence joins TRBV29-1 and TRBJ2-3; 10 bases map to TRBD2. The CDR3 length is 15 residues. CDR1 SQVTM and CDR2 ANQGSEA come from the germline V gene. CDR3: CGVEGTSESTDTQYF. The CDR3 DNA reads TGCGGCGTTGAAGGGACTAGCGAGAGCACAGATACGCAGTATTTT.

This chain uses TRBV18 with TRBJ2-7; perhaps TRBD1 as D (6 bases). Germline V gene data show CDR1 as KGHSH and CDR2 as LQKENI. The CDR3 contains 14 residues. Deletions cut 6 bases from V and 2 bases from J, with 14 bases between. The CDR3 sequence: CASSNLGATYEQYF. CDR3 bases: TGTGCCAGCTCTAACTTGGGGGCCACCTACGAGCAGTACTTC.

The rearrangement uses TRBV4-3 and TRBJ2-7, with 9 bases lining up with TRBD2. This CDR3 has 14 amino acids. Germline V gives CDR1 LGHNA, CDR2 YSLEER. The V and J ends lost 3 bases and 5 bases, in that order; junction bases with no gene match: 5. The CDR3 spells CASSQGVAGDEQYF. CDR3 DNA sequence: TGCGCCAGCAGCCAGGGTGTAGCGGGAGACGAGCAGTACTTC.

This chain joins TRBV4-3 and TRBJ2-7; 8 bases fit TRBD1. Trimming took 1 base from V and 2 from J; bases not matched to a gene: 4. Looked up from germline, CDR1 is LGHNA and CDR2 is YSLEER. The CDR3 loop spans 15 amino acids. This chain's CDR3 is CASSQGPGGPYEQYF. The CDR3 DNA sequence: TGCGCCAGCAGCCAAGGTCCAGGGGGCCCCTACGAGCAGTACTTC.

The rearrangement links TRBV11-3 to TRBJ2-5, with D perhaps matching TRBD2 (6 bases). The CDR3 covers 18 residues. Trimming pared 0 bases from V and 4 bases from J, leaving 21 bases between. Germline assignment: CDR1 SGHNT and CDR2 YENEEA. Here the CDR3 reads CASSLDNLSSPGGETQYF. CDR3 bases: TGTGCCAGCAGCTTAGACAACCTTTCTAGCCCCGGGGGAGAGACCCAGTACTTC.

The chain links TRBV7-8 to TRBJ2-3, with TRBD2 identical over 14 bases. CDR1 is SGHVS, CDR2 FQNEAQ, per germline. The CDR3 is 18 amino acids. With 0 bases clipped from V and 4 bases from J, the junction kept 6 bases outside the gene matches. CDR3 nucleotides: TGTGCCAGCAGCTTAGCGAGACTAGCGGGAGGGCCCGCAGATACGCAGTATTTT. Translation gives CASSLARLAGGPADTQYF.

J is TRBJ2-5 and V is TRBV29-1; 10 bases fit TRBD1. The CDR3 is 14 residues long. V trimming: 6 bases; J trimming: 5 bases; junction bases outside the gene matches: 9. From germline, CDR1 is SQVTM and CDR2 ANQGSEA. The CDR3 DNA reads TGCAGCGTACCGGACAGGGGGGCATGGGAGACCCAGTACTTC. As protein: CSVPDRGAWETQYF.